A single sample gave rise to the 29 T cell receptor beta chains below, sequenced in a study of blood T cell repertoires in COVID-19. Method: immunoSEQ multiplex PCR; TCRdb's copy keeps in-frame clones and lacks some. The sample carries approximately 56,000 clones, roughly four fifths recorded once. Material for sequencing was peripheral blood. These receptors were taken from an elderly woman with COVID-19, enrolled during active disease.

The rearrangement uses TRBV16 and TRBJ1-6, with TRBD1 matching over 9 bases. This CDR3 spans 16 amino acids. Germline CDR1 KGHSY, CDR2 FQNENV. With V trimmed by 4 bases and J by 5 bases, 6 bases remained unmatched. The CDR3 bases are TGTGCCAGCAGCCCTCAAGGACAGGGGCATAATTCACCCCTCCACTTT. This codes for CASSPQGQGHNSPLHF.

The chain is built from TRBV11-1 and TRBJ2-2, with 9 bases lining up with TRBD1. This CDR3 is 15 amino acids long. Germline CDR1 and CDR2: SGHAT and FQDESV (reference sequence). Trimming at V came to 4 bases and at J to 4 bases, leaving 4 bases not matched to a gene. The CDR3 reads CASSSRDRATGELFF. The CDR3 nucleotides read TGTGCCAGCAGCTCCAGGGACAGGGCCACCGGGGAGCTGTTTTTT.

The genes are TRBV24-1 and TRBJ2-3; 9 nucleotides match TRBD2. The CDR3 consists of 16 residues. Germline values: CDR1 KGHDR, CDR2 SFDVKD. V lost 3 bases, J lost 5 bases, and 8 bases stayed unmatched. The DNA for the CDR3 is TGTGCCACCAGTGATCGCCGGACTAGCGTAAGAGATACGCAGTATTTT. Its protein product is CATSDRRTSVRDTQYF.

The chain has TRBV6-4 and TRBJ2-2; D is unclear. Trimming took 6 bases from V and 4 from J, leaving 9 bases between them. Germline V lookup: CDR1 MRHNA, CDR2 SNTAGT. The CDR3 is 13 amino acids. The CDR3 protein is CASSREATGELFF. The CDR3 DNA reads as TGTGCCAGCAGCCGAGAAGCCACCGGGGAGCTGTTTTTT.

The chain links TRBV5-6 to TRBJ2-2, with a tentative D call TRBD1 (5 bases). The germline V and J ends were trimmed by 2 bases and 2 bases, with 10 bases remaining between them. This CDR3 spans 15 amino acids. Germline loops: CDR1 SGHDT, CDR2 YYEEEE. The CDR3 protein is CASSLTGPNTGELFF. DNA of the CDR3: TGTGCCAGCAGCTTAACAGGCCCTAACACCGGGGAGCTGTTTTTT.

This clone was seen once. This CDR3 reads CASSLEGTGGDEQYF. The DNA of the CDR3 is TGTGCCAGCAGCTTAGAGGGGACAGGGGGCGACGAGCAGTACTTC. The chain employs TRBV7-8 and TRBJ2-7, with 12 bases identical to TRBD1. CDR3 length equals 15 residues. Trimming cost V 1 base and J 5 bases; bases outside gene matches: 3. Germline V lookup: CDR1 SGHVS, CDR2 FQNEAQ.

This clone was detected once. The rearrangement joins TRBV6-2 or TRBV6-3 to TRBJ1-2, with 7 bases aligning to TRBD1. Looked up from germline, CDR1 is MNHEY and CDR2 is SVGEGT. V lost 2 bases, J lost 1 base, and 1 base stayed unmatched. The CDR3 consists of 14 residues. The CDR3 protein is CASSYRQGNYGYTF. The DNA for the CDR3 is TGTGCCAGCAGTTACCGACAGGGTAACTATGGCTACACCTTC.

The chain joins TRBV2 to TRBJ1-5, with unresolved D. Trimming took 5 bases from V and 6 from J, leaving 14 bases between them. CDR3 length: 14 amino acids. The germline gives CDR1 SNHLY, CDR2 FYNNEI. The CDR3 loop is CASSSTSGSQPQHF. The CDR3 nucleotides read TGTGCCAGCAGTTCCACCTCGGGGTCTCAGCCCCAGCATTTT.

The chain recombines TRBV5-5 with TRBJ2-1, with TRBD2 matching over 10 bases. After removal of 0 bases from V and 8 bases from J, the junction contained 8 bases not matched to a gene. Germline V gives CDR1 SGHKS, CDR2 YYEKEE (reference sequence). This CDR3 spans 16 amino acids. In DNA form, the CDR3 reads TGTGCCAGCAGCTTGGCTTGGCTAGCGGGAGTACATGAGCAGTTCTTC. This translates into CASSLAWLAGVHEQFF.

CDR3 sequence: CASISGVNEKLFF. The DNA of the CDR3 is TGTGCCAGCATTTCAGGGGTTAATGAAAAACTGTTTTTT. The chain uses TRBV21-1 and TRBJ1-4; the D call of TRBD1 is as the table states it, not checked on the DNA. TRBV21-1 is noted as a pseudogene. This CDR3 region has 13 residues.

The chain employs TRBV7-2 and TRBJ2-7; D gene ambiguous. Trimming took 1 base from V and 2 from J, leaving 9 bases between them. The CDR3 has 14 residues. Per germline, CDR1 SGHTA and CDR2 FQGNSA. The CDR3 DNA reads as TGTGCCAGCAGCTTAGGGCCCAGTGCCTACGAGCAGTACTTC. Translating gives CASSLGPSAYEQYF. Variable domain in full (rest from reference TRBV7-2 and TRBJ2-7): GAGVSQSPSNKVTEKGKDVELRCDPISGHTALYWYRQSLGQGLEFLIYFQGNSAPDKSGLPSDRFSAERTGGSVSTLTIQRTQQEDSAVYLCASSLGPSAYEQYFGPGTRLTVT.

J is TRBJ1-5 and V is TRBV19; D perhaps matches TRBD1 (5 bases). Germline loops: CDR1 LNHDA, CDR2 SQIVND (reference sequence). V was shortened by 5 bases and J by 1 base, with 12 bases between the two germline ends. This CDR3 has 15 amino acids. The CDR3 loop reads CASSVGRVSNQPQHF. In nucleotides, the CDR3 is TGTGCCAGTAGTGTGGGCAGGGTGAGCAATCAGCCCCAGCATTTT.

This clone was detected a few times. The V gene is TRBV5-1, the J gene TRBJ1-3, with 7 bases matching TRBD1. Germline V gene data show CDR1 as SGHRS and CDR2 as YFSETQ. This CDR3 comprises 17 residues. V lost 5 bases, J lost 3 bases, and 14 bases stayed unmatched. Here the CDR3 DNA reads TGCGCCAGCAGTTCTCCCTCAGGGGGATCGGTTGGAAACACCATATATTTT. It yields the protein CASSSPSGGSVGNTIYF.

The J gene is TRBJ2-3, the V gene TRBV4-1, with D tentatively TRBD2 (6 bases). Germline values: CDR1 MGHRA, CDR2 YSYEKL. The V end was cut by 0 bases, the J end by 3 bases, with 7 bases between. The CDR3 loop spans 14 amino acids. The CDR3 DNA reads TGCGCCAGCAGCCAAGACGGGAGAACAGATACGCAGTATTTT. The encoded protein is CASSQDGRTDTQYF.

The chain employs TRBV3-1 (or the pseudogene TRBV3-2) and TRBJ2-5; TRBD1 matches 7 bases. Trimming took 3 bases from V and 0 from J; bases not matched to a gene: 4. The CDR3 spans 15 residues. Germline V CDR1 and CDR2: LGHDT, YNNKEL (reference sequence). For the CDR3, the DNA is TGTGCCAGCAGCCACCTCGGGACAGACCAAGAGACCCAGTACTTC. Amino acids: CASSHLGTDQETQYF.

The CDR3 bases are TGTGCCAGCAGCTTGGCTGGAGGCGCTGAAGCTTTCTTT. Translated: CASSLAGGAEAFF. The chain links TRBV5-6 to TRBJ1-1; D remains ambiguous. V dropped 0 bases and J dropped 6 bases, with 9 bases sitting between them. The CDR3 is 13 amino acids. Per the germline V gene, CDR1 is SGHDT and CDR2 is YYEEEE.

In this sample, this clone turned up once. J is TRBJ1-1 and V is TRBV6-5; D is ambiguous. Trimming removed 7 bases at V and 11 bases at J, with 14 bases between. The V gene's germline CDR1 is MNHEY and CDR2 SVGAGI. The CDR3 runs 11 residues. CDR3 DNA sequence: TGTGCCAGCACTTTGGACTCGGCGGCTTTCTTT. It is translated as CASTLDSAAFF.

This CDR3 reads CASSLTPGWNTEAFF. The CDR3 DNA sequence: TGTGCCAGCAGCTTAACCCCGGGGTGGAACACTGAAGCTTTCTTT. This chain uses TRBV7-8 with TRBJ1-1; D ambiguous. Germline CDR1 is SGHVS and CDR2 is FQNEAQ. Trimming took 2 bases from V and 1 from J, leaving 11 bases between them. The CDR3 length is 15 residues. Full variable domain (missing parts from reference TRBV7-8 and TRBJ1-1): GAGVSQSPRYKVAKRGQDVALRCDPISGHVSLFWYQQALGQGPEFLTYFQNEAQLDKSGLPSDRFFAERPEGSVSTLKIQRTQQEDSAVYLCASSLTPGWNTEAFFGQGTRLTVV.

This clone was observed a single time. J is TRBJ1-5 and V is TRBV7-9; TRBD1 aligns across 10 bases. Germline-derived CDR1 and CDR2 are SEHNR and FQNEAQ (reference sequence). Trimming at V came to 4 bases and at J to 1 base, leaving 4 bases not matched to a gene. CDR3 length: 16 amino acids. CDR3 loop: CASSSRTGGSNQPQHF. Here the CDR3 DNA reads TGTGCCAGCAGCTCCCGGACAGGGGGGAGCAATCAGCCCCAGCATTTT.

The CDR3 DNA reads TGTGCCAGCAGCTTGGCTAGTTCTTCCTACAATGAGCAGTTCTTC. Translating gives CASSLASSSYNEQFF. The V and J genes are TRBV5-6 and TRBJ2-1, with D uncertain. Between the trimmed V and J ends, which lost 0 bases and 1 base, there was a span of 8 bases. The length of the CDR3 is 15 residues. Germline CDR1 reads SGHDT; CDR2 reads YYEEEE.

The chain combines TRBV5-6 with TRBJ1-1; TRBD1 might be the D (6 bases). V lost 4 bases and J lost 6, with 10 bases in between. This CDR3 has 12 residues. Germline V gives CDR1 SGHDT, CDR2 YYEEEE. CDR3 nucleotide sequence: TGTGCCAGCAGCCCCGGGACATCTGAAGCTTTCTTT. Amino acids: CASSPGTSEAFF.

The V and J genes are TRBV25-1 and TRBJ2-3; 8 bases map to TRBD2. The CDR3 covers 16 residues. CDR1 is MGHDK, CDR2 SYGVNS, per germline. Trimming removed 1 base from V and 2 bases from J; junction bases left unmatched: 5. The CDR3 DNA is TGTGCCAGCAGTGAATCGGCGGGAGGATACACAGATACGCAGTATTTT. This translates into CASSESAGGYTDTQYF.

The chain carries TRBV4-1 and TRBJ1-3, with 10 bases fitting TRBD1. Germline trimming cut 0 bases from V and 5 bases from J; bases unmatched to any gene: 7. The germline V gene encodes CDR1 MGHRA and CDR2 YSYEKL. The length of the CDR3 is 17 residues. CDR3 residues: CASSQDDGQGVRNTIYF. CDR3 bases: TGCGCCAGCAGCCAAGATGATGGACAGGGGGTTAGAAACACCATATATTTT.

This clone has more than one count but fewer than ten. The CDR3 loop reads CASRRTGSSTEAFF. The CDR3 DNA reads as TGTGCCAGCAGGCGGACAGGGTCGAGCACTGAAGCTTTCTTT. The V and J genes are TRBV27 and TRBJ1-1; 8 bases line up with TRBD1. Per germline, CDR1 MNHEY and CDR2 SMNVEV (reference sequence). CDR3 length: 14 amino acids. With 6 bases clipped from V and 4 bases from J, the junction kept 7 bases outside the gene matches.

The V call is TRBV5-1, the J call TRBJ1-6; the match to TRBD1 covers 8 bases. J was trimmed by 7 bases and V by 4 bases; bases with no gene match: 7. Per germline, CDR1 SGHRS and CDR2 YFSETQ. The CDR3 loop spans 15 amino acids. CDR3 region: CASSTGQGINSPLHF. The CDR3 nucleotides are TGCGCCAGCAGCACCGGACAGGGAATCAATTCACCCCTCCACTTT.

The chain couples TRBV24-1 to TRBJ2-2; a weak D match, TRBD2 (6 bases). CDR1 is KGHDR, CDR2 SFDVKD, per germline. Trimming stripped 0 bases from V and 7 bases from J, with 17 bases between. The CDR3 is 17 amino acids. CDR3 sequence: CATSDLLSRGLHGELFF. The CDR3 nucleotides are TGTGCCACCAGTGATTTGCTTTCGCGGGGACTTCACGGGGAGCTGTTTTTT.

The rearrangement links TRBV15 to TRBJ1-6; no reliable D call. CDR3 length equals 16 residues. Trimming removed 3 bases from V and 3 bases from J, with 12 bases in between. Germline V CDR1 and CDR2: LNHNV, YYDKDF (reference sequence). CDR3 region: CATSSTQSGYNSPLHF. CDR3 sequence (DNA): TGTGCCACCAGCAGTACTCAGAGCGGCTATAATTCACCCCTCCACTTT.

This chain connects TRBV7-9 to TRBJ1-1; D remains unclear. Trimming left V 8 bases short and J 2 bases short, with 15 bases between. The CDR3 runs 14 residues. CDR1 is SEHNR and CDR2 is FQNEAQ in the germline V gene (reference sequence). CDR3 DNA: TGTGCCAGCTCTACGTCTCTACCAAACACTGAAGCTTTCTTT. It yields the protein CASSTSLPNTEAFF.

This clone was counted a single time. The chain uses TRBV19 and TRBJ2-6; 9 bases match TRBD1. The CDR3 runs 16 residues. Germline V gene sequence: CDR1 LNHDA, CDR2 SQIVND (reference sequence). V gave up 7 bases and J gave up 4 bases; unmatched junction bases: 8. In DNA, the CDR3 is TGTGCCAGTACCAGGGACAGGGACCCAGGGGCCAACGTCCTGACTTTC. Amino acid sequence: CASTRDRDPGANVLTF.